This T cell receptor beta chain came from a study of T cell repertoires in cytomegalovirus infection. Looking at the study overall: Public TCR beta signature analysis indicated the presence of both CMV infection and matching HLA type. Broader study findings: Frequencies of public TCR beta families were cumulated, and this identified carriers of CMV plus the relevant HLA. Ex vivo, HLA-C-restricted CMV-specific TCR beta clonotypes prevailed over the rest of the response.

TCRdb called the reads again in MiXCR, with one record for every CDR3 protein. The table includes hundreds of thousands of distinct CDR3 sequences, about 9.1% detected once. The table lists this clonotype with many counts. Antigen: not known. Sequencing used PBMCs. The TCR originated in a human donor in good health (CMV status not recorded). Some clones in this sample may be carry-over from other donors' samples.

In DNA, the CDR3 is TGTGCCAGTAGTATAGGGTCTGGGCGCTACACTGAAGCTTTCTTT. This sequence encodes CASSIGSGRYTEAFF. The chain is built from TRBV19 and TRBJ1-1; D remains ambiguous. This CDR3 region has 15 residues. Trimming took off 1 base at V and 3 bases at J, with 12 bases between the two ends. From germline, CDR1 is LNHDA and CDR2 SQIVND (reference sequence).